This passage covers 17 T cell receptor beta chains from one sample sequenced in a study of Ad26.COV2.S vaccination and SARS-CoV-2 variants. The data were produced by immunoSEQ multiplex PCR, yet TCRdb's version contains in-frame clones alone and is incomplete. The table records more than 300,000 clones, roughly 84% of them present only once. Treatment described: some 19 received Ad26.COV2.S at low or high dose, single or two shots; about 5 received placebo; per-sample allocation not given. Specimens were obtained on day 63 following the first vaccine or placebo injection. Here the sequenced sample was peripheral blood, taken in a trial of Ad26.COV2.S vaccine versus placebo. The receptors were gathered from a person aged 18-65 years who received the Ad26.COV2.S COVID-19 vaccine or a placebo.

V gene TRBV7-2 combines with J gene TRBJ1-6; D unresolved. Trimming took off 5 bases at V and 3 bases at J, with 5 bases between the two ends. The CDR3 has 13 residues. The V gene's germline CDR1 is SGHTA and CDR2 FQGNSA. Here the CDR3 DNA reads TGTGCCAGCAGCCCCGACTATAATTCACCCCTCCACTTT. Translated, it gives CASSPDYNSPLHF.

The chain has TRBV5-6 and TRBJ1-1, with D unclear. CDR1 and CDR2 (germline): SGHDT, YYEEEE. The length of the CDR3 is 13 residues. The V gene lost 3 bases and the J gene lost 11 bases, with 17 bases spanning the gap. This chain's CDR3 is CASSWGGEFPAFF. DNA for the CDR3: TGTGCCAGCAGCTGGGGTGGGGAATTTCCGGCTTTCTTT.

V gene TRBV5-4 combines with J gene TRBJ2-7; 10 bases match TRBD2. This CDR3 is 17 amino acids long. Germline CDR1 SGHNT, CDR2 YYREEE (reference sequence). V gave up 1 base and J gave up 1 base; unmatched junction bases: 8. The chain's CDR3 is CASSLSTSGRGSYEQYF. In nucleotides, the CDR3 is TGTGCCAGCAGCTTGTCGACTAGCGGGCGAGGGTCCTACGAGCAGTACTTC.

The rearrangement joins TRBV5-4 to TRBJ2-2, with 7 bases lining up with TRBD2. Germline CDR1 and CDR2: SGHNT and YYREEE (reference sequence). This CDR3 region has 15 residues. V was pared by 3 bases and J by 5 bases, with 7 bases of the junction left unmatched. CDR3 DNA: TGTGCCAGCAGCTGGGTTAGCGGGTCAACCGGGGAGCTGTTTTTT. This gives the protein CASSWVSGSTGELFF.

This chain joins TRBV30 and TRBJ2-5; D not resolved. CDR3 length equals 13 residues. V was cut by 4 bases and J by 3 bases, with 12 bases left in between. Germline CDR1 reads GTSNPN; CDR2 reads SVGIG (reference sequence). The DNA for the CDR3 is TGTGCCTGGATTAGGGCAGGCGAAGAGACCCAGTACTTC. As protein: CAWIRAGEETQYF.

V usage is TRBV6-5 and J usage is TRBJ1-1; D call uncertain. V was trimmed by 0 bases and J by 1 base, leaving 6 bases between them. CDR3 length: 14 residues. CDR1 MNHEY and CDR2 SVGAGI come from the germline V gene. The CDR3 DNA is TGTGCCAGCAGTTACTCGGACGAGAACACTGAAGCTTTCTTT. It translates to CASSYSDENTEAFF.

V is TRBV30 and J is TRBJ2-5; the D is unclear. The CDR3 spans 13 residues. CDR1 and CDR2 from the germline V gene are GTSNPN and SVGIG (reference sequence). V was cut by 3 bases and J by 5 bases, with 13 bases left in between. DNA for the CDR3: TGTGCCTGGAGCAAACGGACCCGGGAGACCCAGTACTTC. Its protein is CAWSKRTRETQYF.

This clone was seen a single time. The chain couples TRBV6-4 to TRBJ2-5, with D tentatively TRBD2 (6 bases). This CDR3 region has 13 residues. Germline loops: CDR1 MRHNA, CDR2 SNTAGT. The germline V and J ends were trimmed by 4 bases and 5 bases, with 11 bases remaining between them. The CDR3 nucleotides read TGTGCCAGCAGTGGGAGGGCAGGGGAGACCCAGTACTTC. It is translated as CASSGRAGETQYF.

The V gene is TRBV6-2 or TRBV6-3, the J gene TRBJ2-5; TRBD2 matches at 14 bases. The CDR3 contains 18 residues. Trimming at V came to 0 bases and at J to 4 bases, leaving 7 bases not matched to a gene. The germline gives CDR1 MNHEY, CDR2 SVGEGT. CDR3 sequence reads: CASSYSLTSGGALETQYF. CDR3 coding DNA: TGTGCCAGCAGTTACTCCCTGACTAGCGGGGGGGCATTAGAGACCCAGTACTTC.

The rearrangement joins TRBV6-1 to TRBJ2-5; D unclear. Trimming removed 0 bases at V and 7 bases at J, with 12 bases between. CDR3 length equals 14 residues. Germline CDR1 is MNHNS and CDR2 is SASEGT. Written as DNA, the CDR3 is TGTGCCAGCAGTGAAGCGAACGGAGTCAGGACCCAGTACTTC. Protein sequence: CASSEANGVRTQYF.

The chain has TRBV20-1 and TRBJ2-3; 10 bases map to TRBD2. The CDR3 runs 14 residues. Trimming cost V 3 bases and J 2 bases; bases outside gene matches: 2. Germline V gene lookup returns CDR1 DFQATT and CDR2 SNEGSKA (reference sequence). In DNA, the CDR3 is TGCAGTGCTAGTAGCGGGGGGTACACAGATACGCAGTATTTT. Protein sequence: CSASSGGYTDTQYF.

The chain joins TRBV5-1 to TRBJ2-2; tentatively, D is TRBD1 (5 bases). Trimming removed 0 bases at V and 4 bases at J, with 13 bases between. Germline V lookup: CDR1 SGHRS, CDR2 YFSETQ. The CDR3 loop spans 16 amino acids. This CDR3 reads CASSLVTRQSTGELFF. CDR3 sequence (DNA): TGCGCCAGCAGCTTGGTTACCAGACAGTCCACCGGGGAGCTGTTTTTT.

The gene calls are TRBV18 and TRBJ1-5, with 8 bases fitting TRBD1. CDR3 length: 13 residues. The V and J ends lost 5 bases and 7 bases, in that order; junction bases with no gene match: 4. Germline assignment: CDR1 KGHSH and CDR2 LQKENI. The CDR3 sequence: CASSGQGGQPQHF. The CDR3 bases are TGTGCCAGCTCAGGACAGGGAGGGCAGCCCCAGCATTTT.

A few counts support this clone. The CDR3 sequence: CASYLQVGEAFF. CDR3 DNA: TGTGCCAGCTATCTACAGGTCGGTGAAGCTTTCTTT. This sequence joins TRBV28 and TRBJ1-1, with D possibly matching TRBD1 (5 bases). V lost 8 bases and J lost 7, with 14 bases in between. Germline CDR1 is MDHEN and CDR2 is SYDVKM. The CDR3 has 12 residues.

The gene calls are TRBV7-2 and TRBJ2-1, with D perhaps TRBD1 (5 bases). CDR1 SGHTA and CDR2 FQGNSA come from the germline V gene. Trimming pared 5 bases from V and 1 base from J, leaving 12 bases between. This CDR3 is built from 15 residues. The CDR3 here is CASSPGRGSYNEQFF. For the CDR3, the DNA is TGTGCCAGCAGCCCCGGAAGGGGATCCTACAATGAGCAGTTCTTC.

The chain employs TRBV23-1 and TRBJ1-2; D is undetermined. TRBV23-1 is an ORF for which the function is uncertain. This CDR3 is 16 amino acids long. The V gene lost 1 base and the J gene lost 8 bases, with 20 bases spanning the gap. CDR3 sequence reads: CASSQFWTRTPRGYTF. CDR3 nucleotides: TGCGCCAGCAGTCAATTTTGGACCAGGACGCCTAGGGGCTACACCTTC.

The chain recombines TRBV5-1 with TRBJ2-5; D remains unclear. The CDR3 runs to 15 residues. Deletions cut 0 bases from V and 2 bases from J, with 11 bases between. Germline V gives CDR1 SGHRS, CDR2 YFSETQ. Written as DNA, the CDR3 is TGCGCCAGCAGCTTGGCAGTACCAGCACAAGAGACCCAGTACTTC. Translated: CASSLAVPAQETQYF.